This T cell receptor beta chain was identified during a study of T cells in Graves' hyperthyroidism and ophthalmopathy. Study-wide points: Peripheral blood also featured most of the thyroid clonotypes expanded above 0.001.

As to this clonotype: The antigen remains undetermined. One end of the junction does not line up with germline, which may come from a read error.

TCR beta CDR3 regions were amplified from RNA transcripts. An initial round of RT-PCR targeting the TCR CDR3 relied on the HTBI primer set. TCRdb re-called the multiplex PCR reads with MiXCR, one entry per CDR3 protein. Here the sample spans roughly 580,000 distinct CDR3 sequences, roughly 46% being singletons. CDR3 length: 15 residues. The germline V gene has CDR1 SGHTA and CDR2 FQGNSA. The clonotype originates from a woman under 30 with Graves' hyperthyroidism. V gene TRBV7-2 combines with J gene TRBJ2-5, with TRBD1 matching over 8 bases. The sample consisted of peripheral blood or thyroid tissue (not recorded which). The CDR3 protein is CASNDPGQDQETQYF. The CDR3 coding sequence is TGCGCCAGCAACGACCCGGGACAGGACCAAGAGACCCAGTACTTC.